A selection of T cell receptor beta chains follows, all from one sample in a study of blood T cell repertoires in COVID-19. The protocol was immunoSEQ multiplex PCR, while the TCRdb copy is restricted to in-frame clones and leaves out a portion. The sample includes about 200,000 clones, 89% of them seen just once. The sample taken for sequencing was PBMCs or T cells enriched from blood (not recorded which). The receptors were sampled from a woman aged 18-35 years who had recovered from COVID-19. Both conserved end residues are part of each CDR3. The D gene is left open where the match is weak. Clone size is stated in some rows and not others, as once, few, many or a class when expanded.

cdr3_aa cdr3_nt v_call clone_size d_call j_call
CASTQGSPYSYNEQFF TGTGCCAGCACCCAAGGGAGTCCTTACTCCTACAATGAGCAGTTCTTC TRBV7-9 . . TRBJ2-1
CASSVETGGEQYF TGTGCCAGCAGCGTAGAGACAGGGGGTGAGCAGTACTTC TRBV9 . TRBD1 TRBJ2-7
CSVPPRTGMNTEAFF TGCAGCGTTCCACCCCGGACAGGGATGAACACTGAAGCTTTCTTT TRBV29-1 . TRBD1 TRBJ1-1
CASSFSSGGSYEQYF TGTGCCAGCAGTTTTTCTAGCGGGGGATCCTACGAGCAGTACTTC TRBV27 . TRBD2 TRBJ2-7
CASSLGEILGEKLFF TGCGCCAGCAGCTTGGGGGAGATACTGGGCGAAAAACTGTTTTTT TRBV5-1 . . TRBJ1-4
CASTETGPAYNEQFF TGTGCCAGCACCGAAACGGGTCCAGCCTACAATGAGCAGTTCTTC TRBV11-1 . . TRBJ2-1
CASSVEYGSTDTQYF TGTGCCAGCAGCGTAGAGTACGGTAGCACAGATACGCAGTATTTT TRBV9 . . TRBJ2-3
CASQKGFGYGYTF TGTGCCAGCCAAAAGGGGTTCGGCTATGGCTACACCTTC TRBV9 . . TRBJ1-2
CASSVGGLSNQPQHF TGTGCCAGCAGCGTAGGGGGCCTGAGCAATCAGCCCCAGCATTTT TRBV9 . . TRBJ1-5
CASSPHEGVSNEKLFF TGTGCCAGCAGTCCACACGAGGGAGTTAGTAATGAAAAACTGTTTTTT TRBV9 . . TRBJ1-4
CASNRSPSSYEQYF TGTGCCAGCAACAGGTCCCCGAGCTCCTACGAGCAGTACTTC TRBV28 . . TRBJ2-7
CASSLATGAGANVLTF TGTGCCAGCAGCTTAGCCACAGGGGCTGGGGCCAACGTCCTGACTTTC TRBV7-6 . TRBD1 TRBJ2-6
CASSLVWLAGGRPPDTQYF TGTGCCAGCAGCTTAGTGTGGCTAGCGGGGGGGCGGCCGCCAGATACGCAGTATTTT TRBV7-2 . TRBD2 TRBJ2-3
CAISEVAGGQETQYF TGTGCCATCTCCGAGGTAGCGGGGGGACAAGAGACCCAGTACTTC TRBV10-3 . TRBD2 TRBJ2-5
CASSLARVGGSQYF TGTGCCAGCAGTTTAGCACGTGTCGGGGGGTCGCAGTACTTC TRBV28 . TRBD2 TRBJ2-7
CASSEASEGGKGYTF TGTGCCAGCAGTGAAGCCTCCGAAGGAGGGAAGGGCTACACCTTC TRBV6-1 . . TRBJ1-2
CASGLALRDRPYQPQHF TGTGCTAGTGGTTTGGCTCTACGGGACAGGCCCTATCAGCCCCAGCATTTT TRBV12-5 . TRBD1 TRBJ1-5
CASSTSTTGFGAFF TGTGCCAGTAGTACATCGACCACAGGGTTCGGAGCTTTCTTT TRBV19 once . TRBJ1-1
CASSIPPGIASSYGYTF TGTGCCAGTAGTATACCCCCGGGGATTGCCAGCAGCTATGGCTACACCTTC TRBV19 . . TRBJ1-2
CASSRTAYSSGNTIYF TGTGCCAGCAGTAGGACAGCCTACAGCTCTGGAAACACCATATATTTT TRBV11-2 once . TRBJ1-3
CASSMRQGPTDTQYF TGTGCCAGTAGTATGCGACAGGGTCCCACAGATACGCAGTATTTT TRBV19 . TRBD1 TRBJ2-3
CASSLAGLGNSPLHF TGTGCCAGCAGTTTAGCAGGGCTAGGTAATTCACCCCTCCACTTT TRBV28 . . TRBJ1-6
CASSFSGTQPQHF TGTGCCAGCAGTTTCTCAGGTACTCAGCCCCAGCATTTT TRBV12-3/TRBV12-4 . . TRBJ1-5
CASSFPHPSGGPGELFF TGTGCCAGCAGTTTCCCCCACCCAAGCGGGGGTCCTGGGGAGCTGTTTTTT TRBV28 . TRBD2 TRBJ2-2
CSFRGNEQFF TGCAGCTTTCGGGGGAATGAGCAGTTCTTC TRBV29-1 . . TRBJ2-1
CASSVSGDKNIQYF TGTGCCAGCAGCGTAAGCGGGGACAAAAACATTCAGTACTTC TRBV9 . TRBD2 TRBJ2-4
CASSESIAGYTF TGTGCCAGCAGTGAATCAATAGCTGGCTACACCTTC TRBV6-1 . . TRBJ1-2
CASSFTSGGSTDTQYF TGTGCCAGCAGCTTTACTAGCGGGGGAAGCACAGATACGCAGTATTTT TRBV11-2 . TRBD2 TRBJ2-3
CASISRGLEQYF TGTGCCAGCATTTCTCGCGGACTCGAGCAGTACTTC TRBV28 . . TRBJ2-7
CASSGGGGRPTDTQYF TGTGCCAGTAGTGGGGGCGGGGGGCGCCCCACAGATACGCAGTATTTT TRBV19 . TRBD2 TRBJ2-3
CASSDRDTGELFF TGCGCCAGCAGTGACAGGGACACCGGGGAGCTGTTTTTT TRBV10-1 many . TRBJ2-2
CASSLTGPAYNSPLHF TGTGCCAGCAGTTTAACAGGGCCAGCCTATAATTCACCCCTCCACTTT TRBV28 . . TRBJ1-6
CASRRLQLAGDTGELFF TGTGCCAGCAGACGATTACAACTAGCGGGGGACACCGGGGAGCTGTTTTTT TRBV4-2 few TRBD2 TRBJ2-2
CARTGQPEETQYF TGTGCCAGGACAGGCCAACCCGAAGAGACCCAGTACTTC TRBV28 . . TRBJ2-5
CASSQDSTSSDTQYF TGTGCCAGCAGCCAAGATTCAACTAGTTCTGATACGCAGTATTTT TRBV4-2 . . TRBJ2-3
CASSSQGMGTGELFF TGTGCCAGCAGCTCACAGGGGATGGGCACCGGGGAGCTGTTTTTT TRBV11-2 . TRBD1 TRBJ2-2
CATSDPARGGFGEQYF TGTGCCACCAGTGACCCCGCGAGGGGAGGGTTCGGCGAGCAGTACTTC TRBV24-1 . TRBD2 TRBJ2-7
CASSPRQVAELFF TGTGCCAGCAGCCCTAGACAGGTGGCCGAGCTGTTTTTT TRBV27 . . TRBJ2-2
CASSLWTTGTGNTIYF TGTGCCAGCAGCTTGTGGACGACAGGGACGGGAAACACCATATATTTT TRBV5-4 . TRBD1 TRBJ1-3
CATSDFRTGYTF TGTGCCACCAGTGATTTCAGGACAGGCTACACCTTC TRBV24-1 once . TRBJ1-2
CASSGGGHEETQYF TGCGCCAGCAGCGGCGGGGGGCATGAAGAGACCCAGTACTTC TRBV5-1 . TRBD2 TRBJ2-5
CASSQFWHSSYEQYF TGTGCCAGCAGCCAGTTTTGGCACAGCTCCTACGAGCAGTACTTC TRBV5-6 . . TRBJ2-7
CASSSVPYEQYF TGTGCCAGCAGCAGTGTTCCCTACGAGCAGTACTTC TRBV12-3/TRBV12-4 . . TRBJ2-7
CASSLGGDSSYEQYF TGTGCCAGCAGCCTGGGAGGGGATAGCTCCTACGAGCAGTACTTC TRBV9 . TRBD2 TRBJ2-7
CASTTGQGFALHF TGTGCCAGTACAACAGGGCAGGGGTTCGCCCTCCACTTT TRBV6-5 . . TRBJ1-6
CASSFSQGGYTF TGTGCCAGCAGTTTCTCGCAGGGTGGCTACACCTTC TRBV28 . . TRBJ1-2
CASSVGAVTGTGYTF TGTGCCAGCAGCGTAGGCGCGGTGACCGGTACTGGCTACACCTTC TRBV9 . . TRBJ1-2
CANRQGPSDGELFF TGCGCCAACCGACAGGGGCCCTCCGACGGGGAGCTGTTTTTT TRBV10-1 . TRBD1 TRBJ2-2
CASSLVSGMESNQPQHF TGTGCCAGCAGTTTAGTCTCAGGGATGGAAAGCAATCAGCCCCAGCATTTT TRBV28 . . TRBJ1-5
CAWRRGGSYGYTF TGTGCCTGGAGGAGAGGGGGAAGCTATGGCTACACCTTC TRBV30 . . TRBJ1-2
CASSLHYTDTQYF TGTGCCAGCAGTTTGCACTACACAGATACGCAGTATTTT TRBV6-5 . . TRBJ2-3
CASSSTSGGYNEQFF TGTGCCAGCAGTTCGACTAGCGGGGGGTACAATGAGCAGTTCTTC TRBV28 . TRBD2 TRBJ2-1
CASSPAGLAGVEQYF TGTGCCAGCAGTCCCGCGGGACTAGCGGGGGTTGAGCAGTACTTC TRBV28 . TRBD2 TRBJ2-7